This section outlines one TCR beta chain sequence together with its context. Its specificity is unknown. Rearranged V-D-J TRB sequences were amplified with a mixed TRB-A/B primer pool. TCRdb re-called the multiplex PCR reads through MiXCR, storing one row per CDR3 protein. This sample yields about 1,700 distinct CDR3 sequences, of which 55% to 70% are seen a single time; roughly four fifths belongs to the top ten. Amplification of TCR beta used genomic DNA extracted from peripheral blood. The data belong to a study of T cell repertoires in aging, cancer and after chemotherapy. On the study more broadly: Chronic lymphocytic leukemia patients on fludarabine- or bendamustine-based regimens gave paired samples before and after chemotherapy. The study's findings and limits: Across the chemotherapy interval, each cancer cohort showed higher median generation probability, suggesting thymic rebound. Healthy donors lost TCR diversity with age mainly through richness, cancer patients through richness and evenness. Lymphoid organ infiltration in hematological cancer patients may impair thymic emigration or peripheral T cell expansion.

What was sequenced was blood. The receptor comes from a human donor with a blood cancer.

The CDR3 DNA reads as TGCAGTGCTAACGGACTAGCGGGAGGTGTGAAAGATACGCAGTATTTT. Translating it yields CSANGLAGGVKDTQYF. V and J are TRBV20-1 and TRBJ2-3; 14 nucleotides align to TRBD2. The germline V gene encodes CDR1 DFQATT and CDR2 SNEGSKA (reference sequence). J was trimmed by 5 bases and V by 4 bases; bases with no gene match: 8. The CDR3 covers 16 residues.